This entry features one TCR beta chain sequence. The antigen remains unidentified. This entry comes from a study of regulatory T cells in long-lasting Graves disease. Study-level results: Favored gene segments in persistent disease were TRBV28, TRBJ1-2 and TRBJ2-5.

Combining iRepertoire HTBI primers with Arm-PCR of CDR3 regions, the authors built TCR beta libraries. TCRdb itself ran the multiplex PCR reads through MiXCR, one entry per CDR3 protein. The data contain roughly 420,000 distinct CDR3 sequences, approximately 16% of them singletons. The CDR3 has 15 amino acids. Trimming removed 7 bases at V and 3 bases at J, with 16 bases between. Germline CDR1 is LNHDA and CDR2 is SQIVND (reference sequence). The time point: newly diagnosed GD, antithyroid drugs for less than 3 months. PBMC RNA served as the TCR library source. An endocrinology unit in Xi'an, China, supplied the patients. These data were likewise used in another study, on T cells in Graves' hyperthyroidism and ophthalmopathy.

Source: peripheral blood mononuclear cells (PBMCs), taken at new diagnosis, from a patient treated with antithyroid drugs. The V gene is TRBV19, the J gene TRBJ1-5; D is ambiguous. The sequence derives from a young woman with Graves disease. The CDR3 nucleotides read TGTGCCAGTAATCCGACACACAACATCAATCAGCCCCAGCATTTT. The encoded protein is CASNPTHNINQPQHF.